These T cell receptor beta chains were read from a single sample in a study of cytomegalovirus exposure and HLA in healthy donors. The table came from immunoSEQ multiplex PCR; TCRdb's copy has only in-frame clones and leaves some out. The table lists tens of thousands of clones, 90% to 95% of them singletons, with around 1.5% in the top ten. Sequences were obtained from PBMCs. The receptors stem from a man aged 18 to 35 in good health and CMV-seropositive. Both conserved end residues are part of each CDR3. D genes are given only for firm matches. Size is stated for part of the rows, as once, few or many counts, or as a class when the clone is expanded.

v_call	clone_size	j_call	d_call	cdr3_aa	cdr3_nt
TRBV6-5	-	TRBJ2-3	TRBD2	CASSSLAGGGDTQYF	TGTGCCAGCAGTTCACTAGCGGGAGGGGGAGATACGCAGTATTTT
TRBV19	-	TRBJ2-3	TRBD2	CASSILAGGADTQYF	TGTGCCAGTAGTATCCTAGCGGGAGGCGCAGATACGCAGTATTTT
TRBV7-9	-	TRBJ1-1	-	CASSPIQDRFLGTEAFF	TGTGCCAGCAGCCCCATCCAGGACAGATTTTTGGGCACTGAAGCTTTCTTT
TRBV4-2	-	TRBJ2-1	-	CASSQLGARHNEQFF	TGTGCCAGCAGCCAATTAGGGGCAAGGCACAATGAGCAGTTCTTC
TRBV5-1	once	TRBJ1-2	-	CASSPNREGRGYGYTF	TGCGCCAGCAGCCCAAACAGGGAGGGTAGAGGCTATGGCTACACCTTC
TRBV19	-	TRBJ2-7	-	CASSWGETYEQYF	TGTGCCAGTTCTTGGGGGGAAACCTACGAGCAGTACTTC
TRBV11-2	-	TRBJ2-7	TRBD1	CASSPLNRDRGQKGYEQYF	TGTGCCAGCAGCCCTCTTAACCGGGACAGGGGGCAAAAGGGCTACGAGCAGTACTTC
TRBV2	-	TRBJ2-3	-	CASNVWREDTQYF	TGTGCCAGCAATGTGTGGAGGGAAGATACGCAGTATTTT
TRBV4-2	-	TRBJ2-6	TRBD2	CASSQASGYSSGANVLTF	TGTGCCAGCAGCCAAGCTAGCGGGTATAGCTCTGGGGCCAACGTCCTGACTTTC
TRBV19	-	TRBJ1-1	TRBD1	CASSIWTGGARTEAFF	TGTGCCAGTAGTATTTGGACAGGGGGCGCGAGGACTGAAGCTTTCTTT